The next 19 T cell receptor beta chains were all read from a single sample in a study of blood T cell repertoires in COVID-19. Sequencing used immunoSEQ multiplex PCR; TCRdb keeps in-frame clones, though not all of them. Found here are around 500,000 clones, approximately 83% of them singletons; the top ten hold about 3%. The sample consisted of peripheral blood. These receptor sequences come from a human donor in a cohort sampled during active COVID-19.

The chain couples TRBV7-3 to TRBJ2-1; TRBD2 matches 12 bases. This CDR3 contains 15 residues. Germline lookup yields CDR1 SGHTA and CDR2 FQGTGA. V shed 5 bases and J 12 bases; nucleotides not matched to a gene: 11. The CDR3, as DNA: TGTGCCAGCAGCCCTCTAGCGGGAGGGCCCGGGGGGCAGTTCTTC. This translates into CASSPLAGGPGGQFF.

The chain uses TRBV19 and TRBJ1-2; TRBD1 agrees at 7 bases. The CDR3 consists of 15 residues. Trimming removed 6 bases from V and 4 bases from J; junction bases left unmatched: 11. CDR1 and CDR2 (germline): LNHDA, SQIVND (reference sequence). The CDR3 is CASSLQPGTAYGYTF. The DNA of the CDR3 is TGTGCCAGTAGCCTTCAGCCGGGGACAGCCTATGGCTACACCTTC.

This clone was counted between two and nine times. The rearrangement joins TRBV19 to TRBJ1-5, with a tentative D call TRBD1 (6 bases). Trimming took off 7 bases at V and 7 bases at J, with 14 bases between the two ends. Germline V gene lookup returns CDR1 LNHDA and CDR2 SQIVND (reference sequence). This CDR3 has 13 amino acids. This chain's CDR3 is CASKEGGWQPQHF. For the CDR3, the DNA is TGTGCCAGTAAGGAGGGGGGGTGGCAGCCCCAGCATTTT. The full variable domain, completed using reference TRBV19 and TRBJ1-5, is DGGITQSPKYLFRKEGQNVTLSCEQNLNHDAMYWYRQDPGQGLRLIYYSQIVNDFQKGDIAEGYSVSREKKESFPLTVTSAQKNPTAFYLCASKEGGWQPQHFGDGTRLSIL.

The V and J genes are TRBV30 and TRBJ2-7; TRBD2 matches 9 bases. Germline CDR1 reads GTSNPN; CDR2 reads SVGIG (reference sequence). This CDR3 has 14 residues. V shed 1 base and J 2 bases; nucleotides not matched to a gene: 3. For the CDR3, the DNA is TGTGCCTGGAGTGGACTAGCGGTCCCCTACGAGCAGTACTTC. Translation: CAWSGLAVPYEQYF.

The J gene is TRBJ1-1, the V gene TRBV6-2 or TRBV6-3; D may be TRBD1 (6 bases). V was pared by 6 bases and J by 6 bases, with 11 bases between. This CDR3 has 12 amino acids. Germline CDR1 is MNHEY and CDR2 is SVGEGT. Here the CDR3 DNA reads TGTGCCAGCAGCCTACAGGGACCTGAAGCTTTCTTT. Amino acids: CASSLQGPEAFF.

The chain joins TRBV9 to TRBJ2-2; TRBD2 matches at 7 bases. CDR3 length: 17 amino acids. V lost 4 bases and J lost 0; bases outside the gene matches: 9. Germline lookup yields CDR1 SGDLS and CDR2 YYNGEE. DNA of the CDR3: TGTGCCAGCAGCCTCCCCCGGGCGGGGGCGAACACCGGGGAGCTGTTTTTT. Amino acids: CASSLPRAGANTGELFF.

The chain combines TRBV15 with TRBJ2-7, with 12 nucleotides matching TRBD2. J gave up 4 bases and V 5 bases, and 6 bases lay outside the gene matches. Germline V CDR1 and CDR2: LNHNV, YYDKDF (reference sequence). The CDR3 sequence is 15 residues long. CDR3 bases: TGTGCCACCAGCGTCGCAACTAGCGGGAGGTACGAGCAGTACTTC. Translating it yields CATSVATSGRYEQYF.

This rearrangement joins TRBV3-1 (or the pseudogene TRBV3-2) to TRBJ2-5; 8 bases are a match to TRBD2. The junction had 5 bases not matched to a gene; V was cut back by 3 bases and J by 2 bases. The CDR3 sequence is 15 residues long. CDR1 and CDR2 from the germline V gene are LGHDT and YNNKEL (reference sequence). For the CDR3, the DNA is TGTGCCAGCAGCCAGATGGTAGCGGGACAAGAGACCCAGTACTTC. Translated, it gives CASSQMVAGQETQYF.

The CDR3 DNA is TGTGCCAGCAGACCCAGGGTTCCGGGCACAGATACGCAGTATTTT. This sequence encodes CASRPRVPGTDTQYF. This chain links TRBV6-5 with TRBJ2-3; TRBD1 might be the D (5 bases). CDR1 and CDR2 from the germline V gene are MNHEY and SVGAGI. The CDR3 extends over 15 amino acids. Trimming cost V 6 bases and J 1 base, with 14 bases left between them.

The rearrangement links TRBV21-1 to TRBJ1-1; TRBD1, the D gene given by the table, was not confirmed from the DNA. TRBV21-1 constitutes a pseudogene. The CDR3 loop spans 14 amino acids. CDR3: CASSNLRTEKEAFF. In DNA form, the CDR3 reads TGTGCCAGCAGCAATCTGAGGACAGAGAAAGAAGCTTTCTTT.

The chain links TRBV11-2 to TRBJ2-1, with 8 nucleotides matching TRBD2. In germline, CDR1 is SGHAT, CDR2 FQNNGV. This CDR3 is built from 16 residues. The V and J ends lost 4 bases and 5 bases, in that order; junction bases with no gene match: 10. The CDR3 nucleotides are TGTGCCAGCAGCTCGCTACTAGCGGCCCATAACAATGAGCAGTTCTTC. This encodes CASSSLLAAHNNEQFF.

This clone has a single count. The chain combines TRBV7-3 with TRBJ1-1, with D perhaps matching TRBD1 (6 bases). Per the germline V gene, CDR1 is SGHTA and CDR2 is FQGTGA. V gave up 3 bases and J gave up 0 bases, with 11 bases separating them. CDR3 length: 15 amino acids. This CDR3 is CASSLGAIMNTEAFF. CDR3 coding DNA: TGTGCCAGCAGCTTGGGGGCAATCATGAACACTGAAGCTTTCTTT.

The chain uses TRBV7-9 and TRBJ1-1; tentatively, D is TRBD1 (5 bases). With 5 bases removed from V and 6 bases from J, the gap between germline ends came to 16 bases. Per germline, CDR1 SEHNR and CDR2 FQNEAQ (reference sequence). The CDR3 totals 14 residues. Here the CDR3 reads CASSVGRVGAEAFF. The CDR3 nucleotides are TGTGCCAGCAGCGTCGGCAGGGTAGGCGCTGAAGCTTTCTTT.

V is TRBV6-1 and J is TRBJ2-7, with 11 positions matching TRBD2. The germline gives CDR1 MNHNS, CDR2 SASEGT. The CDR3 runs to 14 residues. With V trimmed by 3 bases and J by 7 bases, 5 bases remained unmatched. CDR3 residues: CASSEGLADGEQYF. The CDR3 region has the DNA TGTGCCAGCAGTGAGGGACTAGCGGACGGAGAGCAGTACTTC.

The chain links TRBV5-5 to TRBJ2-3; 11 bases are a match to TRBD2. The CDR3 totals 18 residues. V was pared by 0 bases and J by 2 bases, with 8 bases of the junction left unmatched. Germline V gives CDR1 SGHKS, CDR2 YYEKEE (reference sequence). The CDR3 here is CASSLVTSGGPYTDTQYF. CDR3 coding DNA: TGTGCCAGCAGCTTGGTCACTAGCGGGGGTCCATACACAGATACGCAGTATTTT.

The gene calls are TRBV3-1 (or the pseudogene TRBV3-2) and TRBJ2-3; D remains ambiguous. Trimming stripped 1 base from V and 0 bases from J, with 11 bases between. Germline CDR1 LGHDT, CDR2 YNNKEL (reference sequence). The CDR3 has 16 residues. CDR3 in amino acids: CASSQVASPSTDTQYF. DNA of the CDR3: TGTGCCAGCAGCCAAGTGGCCAGTCCTAGCACAGATACGCAGTATTTT.

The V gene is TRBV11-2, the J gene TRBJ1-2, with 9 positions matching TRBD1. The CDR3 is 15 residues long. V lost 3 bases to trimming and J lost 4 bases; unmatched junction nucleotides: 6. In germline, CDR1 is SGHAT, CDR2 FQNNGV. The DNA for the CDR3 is TGTGCCAGCAGCTTCGGGACAGGGTACATCTATGGCTACACCTTC. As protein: CASSFGTGYIYGYTF.

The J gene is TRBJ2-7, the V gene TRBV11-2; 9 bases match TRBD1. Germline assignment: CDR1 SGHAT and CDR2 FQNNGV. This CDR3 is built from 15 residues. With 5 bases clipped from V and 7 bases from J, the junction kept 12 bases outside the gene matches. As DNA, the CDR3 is TGTGCCAGCAGCCCAACCTCCGGGACAGGGAGTGAGCAGTACTTC. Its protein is CASSPTSGTGSEQYF. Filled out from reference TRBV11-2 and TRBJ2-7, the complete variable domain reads EAGVAQSPRYKIIEKRQSVAFWCNPISGHATLYWYQQILGQGPKLLIQFQNNGVVDDSQLPKDRFSAERLKGVDSTLKIQPAKLEDSAVYLCASSPTSGTGSEQYFGPGTRLTVT.

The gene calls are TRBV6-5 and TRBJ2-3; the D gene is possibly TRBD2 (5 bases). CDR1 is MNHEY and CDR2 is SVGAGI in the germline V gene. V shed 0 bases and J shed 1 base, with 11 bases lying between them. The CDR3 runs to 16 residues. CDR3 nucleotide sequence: TGTGCCAGCAGTTACTCGAGTGGACTTCGCACAGATACGCAGTATTTT. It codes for CASSYSSGLRTDTQYF.